This T cell receptor (beta chain) came from a study of shared clonotypes between healthy human individuals. For the study at large: Three plates each covered CD4 naive and memory; CD8 naive two, CD8 memory one. Points from the study as a whole: Naive subsets generally had larger estimated richness than memory subsets.

With regard to this clone: No antigen is known for it.

Deletions cut 0 bases from V and 2 bases from J, with 11 bases between. Per the germline V gene, CDR1 is GTSNPN and CDR2 is SVGIG (reference sequence). The CDR3 has 14 residues. Sequencing was performed with immunoSEQ multiplex PCR; in TCRdb, only in-frame clones are kept and a portion is missing. Among about 1.5 million clones listed, around 98% were seen once. The sequenced sample was naive CD4+ T cells sorted from blood. Specified subset: CD45RA+ positively selected. The sequence came from a man in his thirties or forties in good health. The V and J genes are TRBV30 and TRBJ2-7; D unresolved. The CDR3 is CAWSVPRLAYEQYF. The CDR3 DNA reads TGTGCCTGGAGTGTACCCAGATTAGCCTACGAGCAGTACTTC.